This TCR beta chain is from a study of blood T cells in healthy people across ages (dated by TCRdb to 2013 to 2016). Some background on the complete study: In model experiments, roughly one uniquely barcoded TCR beta cDNA molecule per two T cells was captured by template switching. To track age-related changes in TCR beta repertoire diversity, the study relied on deep sequencing normalized with unique cDNA molecular identifiers. Four age groups were formed from the donors: young (average approximately 15 years), middle-aged (approximately 40), aged (approximately 60) and long-lived (82). To avoid experimental bias, donors of different ages were randomly spread across the sequencing lanes. Using the same blood draw, the study looked at two additional independent replicas of 1 million unique cDNA reads for two donors, one aged 18 to 30 and the other aged 80 or older. The investigation overall reported the following: Total diversity estimates from one million sequenced T cells were considered lower bounds and underestimates. Observed TCR beta diversity per million T cells fell roughly linearly with age, and a significant reduction was already apparent by age about 43. The long-lived group showed more naive CD4+ T cells, fewer expanded clones and increased TCR diversity than the aged group, suggesting age selection. Conclusive comparison of naive and antigen-experienced compartments was prevented by the profiling of bulk unsorted PBMCs. The percentage of naive T cells measured by flow cytometry correlated strongly with observed TCR beta diversity. Because the CMV infection status of the donors was unknown, age-related changes in expanded clonotypes may potentially have been confounded.

Donors were 35 to 40 systemically healthy Caucasian individuals from Russia aged roughly 6 to 90 years. Roughly 10 milliliters of peripheral blood were drawn from each donor into EDTA-treated Vacutainer tubes. PBMCs were isolated by Ficoll-Paque density-gradient centrifugation, with at least 7 million obtained per sample. Total RNA, at least 6 micrograms per sample, was extracted from PBMCs with Trizol reagent. For every donor, flow cytometry on a PBMC aliquot measured the percentage of naive CD45RAhigh/CD27high T cells. From the germline V gene, CDR1 is MGHRA and CDR2 is YSYEKL. The CDR3, cysteine through phenylalanine, is 14 amino acids long. Only the CDR3 region is kept as DNA, spanning 42 bases read in frame from base 1. Relative to germline, V is 3 bases shorter and J is 9 bases shorter, with 15 bases between their ends. A remark on this clonotype: Its antigen is not yet known. No per-base quality is available; no much larger clone lies one base away.

Library creation used 5' RACE. Sequencer: Illumina HiSeq 2500. A second PCR of about 7 to 12 cycles was performed with a sample-barcoded 5' primer and a J-beta primer mix. A unique molecular identifier was introduced onto each TCR beta cDNA molecule by a template-switch 5' adaptor carrying 12 random nucleotides. Each sample yielded at least 2.5 million CDR3-containing paired-end reads. First-strand cDNA was synthesized from all RNA with the Mint cDNA synthesis kit, primed by a TRBC-specific oligonucleotide. Following uracil-DNA glycosylase treatment, a first 18-cycle PCR with universal primers M1SS and BC2_uni_R was performed on all cDNA. The study's processing was this. For normalization, 1 million high-quality reads were randomly selected from each sample, with every read carrying a distinct molecular identifier. Instead of being binned into consensus sequences, reads with shared molecular identifiers were discarded. MiTCR, run with a Q25 quality threshold and the strictest error-elimination algorithm, handled CDR3 identification, clonotype clustering and error correction. Lower-bound total TCR beta diversity was estimated with a nonparametric unseen species model using Euler transformation. In-frame beta chains were kept once TCRdb had trimmed the public reads at Q25 with fastp and called clones with MiXCR. Rows with one shared CDR3 protein collapse into an entry with the most common genes and DNA. It is TCRdb's table, rather than the study itself, that gives the V and J calls and clone size. This sample lists about 1.6 million distinct CDR3 sequences; almost 35% were detected once. The top ten clones comprise around 11% of the sample.

This receptor chain uses TRBV4-1 and TRBJ2-1; too little of a D gene remains to name it. This receptor was taken from a woman in her twenties or thirties in good health. Sequenced material: blood. The CDR3 sequence is CASSQVASSVEQFF. The DNA sequence is given as TGCGCCAGCAGCCAGGTGGCTTCCAGCGTTGAGCAGTTCTTC.